The next 19 T cell receptor beta chains were all read from a single sample in a study of post-analysis software for immune sequencing data. Findings of the study overall: Higher frequency in patients than in controls was seen for roughly five TRBV segments, with TRBV5-6, TRBV5-1 and TRBV20-1 among them.

Sequencing libraries made from TCR beta cDNA carried unique molecular identifiers. MiXCR, applied by TCRdb to the PCR reads, yields one record per CDR3 protein. The repertoire includes 700,000 to 900,000 distinct CDR3 sequences, around 45% of them detected once, and around 4.7% sits in the top ten. For these TCRs, the target antigens are not known. The sequencing sample was made of blood. These receptors came from a girl aged 10 to 17 with multiple sclerosis.

The chain joins TRBV2 to TRBJ2-1, with 7 nucleotides matching TRBD1. There are 12 residues in the CDR3. The germline gives CDR1 SNHLY, CDR2 FYNNEI. CDR3 sequence: CARQGPNNEQFF. In nucleotides, the CDR3 is TGTGCTCGACAGGGACCAAACAATGAGCAGTTCTTC.

This clonotype was detected a few times. The chain recombines TRBV29-1 with TRBJ1-2, with 12 bases that match TRBD1. Germline values: CDR1 SQVTM, CDR2 ANQGSEA. The J segment lost 7 bases and the V segment lost 6 bases, leaving 12 bases of the junction unmatched. This CDR3 comprises 15 residues. The CDR3 DNA follows: TGCAGCGTCGCTACCCCGGGACAGGGGGCTAGTGGCTACACCTTC. Protein sequence: CSVATPGQGASGYTF.

This chain uses TRBV7-3 with TRBJ2-1, with D possibly TRBD2 on 6 matching bases. Looked up from germline, CDR1 is SGHTA and CDR2 is FQGTGA. Deletions cut 4 bases from V and 2 bases from J, with 15 bases between. The CDR3 is made up of 16 amino acids. The CDR3 coding sequence is TGTGCCAGCAGCTCGGTCGGGGGATCCCCCTACAATGAGCAGTTCTTC. As protein: CASSSVGGSPYNEQFF.

Details on this clonotype: A read error may produce the germline difference seen at one junction end. The CDR3 is CAGSGGQGGETQYF. The CDR3 DNA sequence: TGTGCCGGCAGTGGGGGACAGGGAGGAGAGACCCAGTACTTC. V usage is TRBV12-3 or TRBV12-4 and J usage is TRBJ2-7, with 9 positions matching TRBD1. The DNA end is a closer match to TRBJ2-5, so the J assignment may be wrong. There are 14 residues in the CDR3.

V is TRBV15 and J is TRBJ2-1, with no clear D. Trimming shortened V by 0 bases and J by 5 bases, and 11 bases separated the two germline ends. This CDR3 comprises 15 residues. From germline, CDR1 is LNHNV and CDR2 YYDKDF (reference sequence). The CDR3 loop reads CATSRDLGRHNEQFF. CDR3 nucleotides: TGTGCCACCAGCAGAGATCTCGGCAGGCACAATGAGCAGTTCTTC.

V is TRBV29-1 and J is TRBJ2-7; tentatively, D is TRBD1 (5 bases). Germline loops: CDR1 SQVTM, CDR2 ANQGSEA. The CDR3 contains 11 residues. V lost 8 bases, J lost 4 bases, and 12 bases lay in between. The CDR3 is CSTQTDYEQYF. The CDR3 nucleotides read TGCAGCACCCAGACAGATTACGAGCAGTACTTC.

This chain joins TRBV20-1 and TRBJ2-1; 9 bases fit TRBD1. V lost 6 bases and J lost 9; bases outside the gene matches: 12. CDR3 size: 14 residues. Looked up from germline, CDR1 is DFQATT and CDR2 is SNEGSKA (reference sequence). In nucleotides, the CDR3 is TGCAGTGCCACCGGGACAGGGATACAAGGTGAGCAGTTCTTC. Protein sequence: CSATGTGIQGEQFF.

V usage is TRBV12-3 or TRBV12-4 and J usage is TRBJ2-7; D is unresolved. The end of the DNA fits TRBJ2-5 better, so the J call may be wrong. CDR3 length: 14 residues. CDR3 in DNA: TGTGCCAGCAGTTTCGGGCAGGCCTCGGTGACCCAGTACTTC. Translation gives CASSFGQASVTQYF.

This clonotype was observed a handful of times. V gene TRBV20-1 combines with J gene TRBJ2-3, with 8 bases lining up with TRBD1. The CDR3 covers 14 residues. Germline CDR1 reads DFQATT; CDR2 reads SNEGSKA (reference sequence). Germline trimming cut 5 bases from V and 0 bases from J; bases unmatched to any gene: 4. The CDR3 protein is CSAQTGASTDTQYF. The CDR3 region has the DNA TGCAGTGCTCAGACAGGGGCTAGCACAGATACGCAGTATTTT.

This clonotype was counted between two and nine times. The chain couples TRBV5-1 to TRBJ2-5, with 10 bases identical to TRBD1. The CDR3 runs to 19 residues. Germline CDR1 SGHRS, CDR2 YFSETQ. J lost 5 bases, V lost 4 bases, and 20 bases had no gene match. The CDR3 DNA follows: TGCGCCAGCAGCCTGTCCGGGACAGGGGCGAGGAGTCGTGTTGAGACCCAGTACTTC. Translation gives CASSLSGTGARSRVETQYF.

V gene TRBV5-6 combines with J gene TRBJ2-7, with 9 bases lining up with TRBD1. This CDR3 spans 15 amino acids. Germline V gives CDR1 SGHDT, CDR2 YYEEEE. Trimming took 4 bases from V and 6 from J; bases not matched to a gene: 11. The CDR3 nucleotides are TGTGCCAGCAGCCTTCTACAACAGGGGGCGGGCGAGCAGTACTTC. It codes for CASSLLQQGAGEQYF.

V and J are TRBV12-3 or TRBV12-4 and TRBJ2-4; D may correspond to TRBD1 or TRBD2 (6 bases each). This CDR3 spans 15 amino acids. Deletions cut 1 base from V and 6 bases from J, with 13 bases between. CDR3 bases: TGTGCCAGCAGTTTAGGGGGGGCAGCGGGAAACATTCAGTACTTC. Its translation is CASSLGGAAGNIQYF.

This chain uses TRBV10-2 with TRBJ2-3; D remains ambiguous. Germline V gene data show CDR1 as WSHSY and CDR2 as SAAADI. V lost 5 bases, J lost 3 bases, and 9 bases lay in between. This CDR3 is built from 13 residues. The DNA for the CDR3 is TGCGCCAGCAGTCAATTCCGTACAGATACGCAGTATTTT. It specifies CASSQFRTDTQYF.

The rearrangement links TRBV20-1 to TRBJ2-3; 11 nucleotides line up with TRBD2. This CDR3 contains 16 residues. Germline V CDR1 and CDR2: DFQATT, SNEGSKA (reference sequence). Trimming cost V 5 bases and J 0 bases; bases outside gene matches: 7. The CDR3 nucleotides are TGCAGTGCTCCCGATCGGACTAGCGGGAGCACAGATACGCAGTATTTT. Translated, it gives CSAPDRTSGSTDTQYF.

The chain recombines TRBV12-3 or TRBV12-4 with TRBJ2-1; possible D gene TRBD2, 5 bases. The J call may be mistaken, given a closer DNA end match to TRBJ2-7. This CDR3 is 16 amino acids long. Here the CDR3 DNA reads TGTGCCAGCAGTTTCGAGGGTAGCAACTCCTACAATGAGCAGTACTTC. It specifies CASSFEGSNSYNEQYF.

The chain combines TRBV6-2 or TRBV6-3 with TRBJ2-7; possibly TRBD2 for D (5 bases). The CDR3 consists of 14 residues. Germline loops: CDR1 MNHEY, CDR2 SVGEGT. The ends were cut back, 4 bases at V and 3 bases at J, with 13 bases in the middle. The CDR3 DNA reads as TGTGCCAGCAGTTTTGAGGGCCAGGTCTACGAGCAGTACTTC. Translation gives CASSFEGQVYEQYF.

This clonotype was observed a handful of times. The chain uses TRBV6-5 and TRBJ2-4, with 11 nucleotides matching TRBD1. With 6 bases clipped from V and 6 bases from J, the junction kept 13 bases outside the gene matches. Germline V CDR1 and CDR2: MNHEY, SVGAGI. The CDR3 is made up of 17 amino acids. This CDR3 reads CASSPTAGTGGLNIQYF. For the CDR3, the DNA is TGTGCCAGCAGCCCTACAGCCGGGACAGGGGGTCTAAACATTCAGTACTTC.

V is TRBV7-2 and J is TRBJ2-3, with D possibly being TRBD2 (6 bases). The CDR3 extends over 16 amino acids. Per germline, CDR1 SGHTA and CDR2 FQGNSA. Trimming left V 4 bases short and J 5 bases short, with 19 bases between. The CDR3 is CASSSRLGPPQDTQYF. The CDR3 nucleotides read TGTGCCAGCAGCTCTAGACTAGGCCCCCCCCAAGATACGCAGTATTTT.

This chain joins TRBV5-1 and TRBJ2-4; 8 bases are shared with TRBD1. The J call is uncertain, as TRBJ2-7 better fits the DNA end. CDR1 and CDR2 (germline): SGHRS, YFSETQ. The CDR3 loop spans 14 amino acids. The DNA of the CDR3 is TGCGCCAGCAGCCGTAGGGACAGGAGAAACGAGCAGTACTTC. Translating it yields CASSRRDRRNEQYF.